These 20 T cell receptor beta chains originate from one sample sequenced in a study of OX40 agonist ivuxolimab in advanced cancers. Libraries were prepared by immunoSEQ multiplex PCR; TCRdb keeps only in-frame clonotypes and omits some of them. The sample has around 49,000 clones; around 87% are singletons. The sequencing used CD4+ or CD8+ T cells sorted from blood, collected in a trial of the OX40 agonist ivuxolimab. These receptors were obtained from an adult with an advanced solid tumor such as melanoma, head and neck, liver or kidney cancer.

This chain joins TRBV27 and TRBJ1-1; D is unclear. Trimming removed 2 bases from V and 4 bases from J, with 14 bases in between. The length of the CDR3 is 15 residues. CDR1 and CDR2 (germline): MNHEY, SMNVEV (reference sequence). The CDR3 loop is CASSLSFTGSTEAFF. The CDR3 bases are TGTGCCAGCAGTTTAAGCTTTACGGGGAGCACTGAAGCTTTCTTT.

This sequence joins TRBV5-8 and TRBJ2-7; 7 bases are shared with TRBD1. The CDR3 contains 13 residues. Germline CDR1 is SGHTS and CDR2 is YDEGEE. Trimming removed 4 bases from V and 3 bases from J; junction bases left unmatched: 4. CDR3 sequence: CASSPGTVYEQYF. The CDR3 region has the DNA TGTGCCAGCAGCCCTGGGACAGTCTACGAGCAGTACTTC.

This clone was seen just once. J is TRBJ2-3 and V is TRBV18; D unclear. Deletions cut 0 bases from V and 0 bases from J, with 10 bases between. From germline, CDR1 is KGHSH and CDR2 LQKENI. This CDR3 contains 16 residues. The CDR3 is CASSPPVSRSTDTQYF. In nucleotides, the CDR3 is TGTGCCAGCTCACCACCGGTGAGCCGGAGCACAGATACGCAGTATTTT.

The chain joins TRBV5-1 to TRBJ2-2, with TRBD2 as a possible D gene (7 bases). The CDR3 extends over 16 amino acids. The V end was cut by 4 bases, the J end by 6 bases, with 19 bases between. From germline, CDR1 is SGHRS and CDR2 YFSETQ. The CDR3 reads CASSPPGGGGAGELFF. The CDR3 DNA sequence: TGCGCCAGCAGCCCCCCCGGGGGAGGGGGAGCCGGGGAGCTGTTTTTT.

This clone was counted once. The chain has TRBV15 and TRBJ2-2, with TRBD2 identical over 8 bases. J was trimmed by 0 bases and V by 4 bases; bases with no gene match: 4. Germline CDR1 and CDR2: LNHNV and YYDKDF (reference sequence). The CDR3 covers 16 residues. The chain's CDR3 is CATSNNSGTNTGELFF. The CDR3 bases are TGTGCCACCAGCAATAATAGCGGGACGAACACCGGGGAGCTGTTTTTT.

The CDR3 bases are TGTGCCAGCAGCCCTGGTATAGGTACTTGGGACACCATATATTTT. Translating gives CASSPGIGTWDTIYF. The chain joins TRBV7-6 to TRBJ1-3; no firm D call. The CDR3 is 15 residues long. Per germline, CDR1 SGHVS and CDR2 FNYEAQ. V shed 5 bases and J shed 8 bases, with 19 bases lying between them.

CDR3 DNA sequence: TGTGCCAGCAGTTACGGGGGGAGTAGCACTGAAGCTTTCTTT. This gives the protein CASSYGGSSTEAFF. The J gene is TRBJ1-1, the V gene TRBV6-5, with a tentative D call TRBD1 (5 bases). Germline V gene data show CDR1 as MNHEY and CDR2 as SVGAGI. V was clipped by 2 bases and J by 4 bases, with 11 bases between them. There are 14 residues in the CDR3.

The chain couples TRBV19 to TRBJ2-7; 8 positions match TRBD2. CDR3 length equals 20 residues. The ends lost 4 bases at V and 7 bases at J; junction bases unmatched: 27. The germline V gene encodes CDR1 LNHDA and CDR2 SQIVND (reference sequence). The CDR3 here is CASSTPIGLAGVGRWVEQYF. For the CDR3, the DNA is TGTGCCAGTAGTACACCCATCGGGCTAGCGGGCGTCGGACGGTGGGTAGAGCAGTACTTC.

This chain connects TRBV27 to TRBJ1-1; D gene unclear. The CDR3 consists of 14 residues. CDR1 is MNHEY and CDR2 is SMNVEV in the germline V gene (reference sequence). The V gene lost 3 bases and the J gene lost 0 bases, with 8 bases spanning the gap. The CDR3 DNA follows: TGTGCCAGCAGTTTGCGGCAGCTGAACACTGAAGCTTTCTTT. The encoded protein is CASSLRQLNTEAFF.

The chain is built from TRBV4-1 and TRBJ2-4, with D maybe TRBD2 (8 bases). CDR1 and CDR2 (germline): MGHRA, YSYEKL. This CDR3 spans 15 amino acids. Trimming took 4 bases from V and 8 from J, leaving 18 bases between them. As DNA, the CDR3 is TGCGCCAGCAGCCCCCAGGGGGACGGGAGGGACATTCAGTACTTC. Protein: CASSPQGDGRDIQYF.

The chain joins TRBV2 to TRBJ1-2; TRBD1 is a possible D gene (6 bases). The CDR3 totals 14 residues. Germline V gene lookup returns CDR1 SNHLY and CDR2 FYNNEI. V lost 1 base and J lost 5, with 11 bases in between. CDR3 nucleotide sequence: TGTGCCAGCAGTGAAGTAGGGGGGTCTTATGGCTACACCTTC. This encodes CASSEVGGSYGYTF. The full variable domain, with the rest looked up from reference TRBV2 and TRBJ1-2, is EPEVTQTPSHQVTQMGQEVILRCVPISNHLYFYWYRQILGQKVEFLVSFYNNEISEKSEIFDDQFSVERPDGSNFTLKIRSTKLEDSAMYFCASSEVGGSYGYTFGSGTRLTVV.

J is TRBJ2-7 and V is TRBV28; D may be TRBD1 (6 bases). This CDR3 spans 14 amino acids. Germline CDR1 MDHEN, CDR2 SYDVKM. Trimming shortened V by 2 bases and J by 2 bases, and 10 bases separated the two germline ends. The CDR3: CASSLSGQPYEQYF. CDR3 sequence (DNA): TGTGCCAGCAGTTTAAGCGGACAGCCCTACGAGCAGTACTTC.

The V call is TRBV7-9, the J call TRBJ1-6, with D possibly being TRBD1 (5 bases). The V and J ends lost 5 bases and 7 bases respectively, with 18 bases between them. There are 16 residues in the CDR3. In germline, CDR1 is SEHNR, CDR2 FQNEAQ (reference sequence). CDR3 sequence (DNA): TGTGCCAGCAGCCGATACGGGACGGCCATCAATTCACCCCTCCACTTT. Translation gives CASSRYGTAINSPLHF.

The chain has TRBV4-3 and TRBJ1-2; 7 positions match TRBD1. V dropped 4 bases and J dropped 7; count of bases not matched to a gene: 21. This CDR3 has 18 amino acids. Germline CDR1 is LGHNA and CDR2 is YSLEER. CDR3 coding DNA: TGCGCCAGCAGCCTTTGGGACAGTGCTGTTGGCGTATTAGGTGGCTACACCTTC. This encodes CASSLWDSAVGVLGGYTF.

The CDR3 bases are TGCAGCGTTGAGCGGGGGGGCTACAATGAGCAGTTCTTC. Protein sequence: CSVERGGYNEQFF. The chain has TRBV29-1 and TRBJ2-1; 9 positions match TRBD2. The J segment lost 3 bases and the V segment lost 3 bases, leaving 0 bases of the junction unmatched. The CDR3 has 13 amino acids. The V gene's germline CDR1 is SQVTM and CDR2 ANQGSEA.

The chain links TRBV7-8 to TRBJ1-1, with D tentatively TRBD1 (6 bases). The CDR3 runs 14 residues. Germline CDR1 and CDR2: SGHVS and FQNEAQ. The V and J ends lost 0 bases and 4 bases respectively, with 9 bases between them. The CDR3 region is CASSLAVRGTEAFF. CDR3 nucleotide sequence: TGTGCCAGCAGCTTAGCGGTCAGGGGCACTGAAGCTTTCTTT.

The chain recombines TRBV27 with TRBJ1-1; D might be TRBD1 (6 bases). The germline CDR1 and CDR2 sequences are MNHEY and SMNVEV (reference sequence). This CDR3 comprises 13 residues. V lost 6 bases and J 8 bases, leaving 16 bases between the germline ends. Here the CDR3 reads CASSQTTGIEAFF. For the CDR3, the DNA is TGTGCCAGCAGCCAAACTACAGGGATCGAAGCTTTCTTT.

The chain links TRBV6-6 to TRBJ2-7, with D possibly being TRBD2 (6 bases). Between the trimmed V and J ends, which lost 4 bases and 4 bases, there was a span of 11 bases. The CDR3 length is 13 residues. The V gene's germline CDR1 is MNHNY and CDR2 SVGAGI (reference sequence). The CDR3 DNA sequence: TGTGCCAGCAGTTCGGACGGGGGTTACGAGCAGTACTTC. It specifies CASSSDGGYEQYF.

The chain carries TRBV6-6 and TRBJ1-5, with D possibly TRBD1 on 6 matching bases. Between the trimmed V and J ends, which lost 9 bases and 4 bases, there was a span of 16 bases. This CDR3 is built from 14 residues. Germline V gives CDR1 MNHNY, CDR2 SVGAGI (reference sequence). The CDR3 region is CASVQGWGNQPQHF. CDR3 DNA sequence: TGTGCCAGTGTACAGGGTTGGGGGAATCAGCCCCAGCATTTT.

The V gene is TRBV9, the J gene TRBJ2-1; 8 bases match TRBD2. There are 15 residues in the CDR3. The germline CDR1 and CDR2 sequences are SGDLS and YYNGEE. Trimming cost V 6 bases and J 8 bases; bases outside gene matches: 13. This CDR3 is CASTPSGSSIDEQFF. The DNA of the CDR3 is TGTGCCAGCACCCCAAGCGGGAGTAGTATCGATGAGCAGTTCTTC.